Each of the 31 T cell receptor beta chains below was sequenced from the same sample in a study of OX40 agonist ivuxolimab in advanced cancers. Libraries were prepared by immunoSEQ multiplex PCR; TCRdb keeps only in-frame clonotypes and omits some of them. This table has more than 85,000 clones, roughly 87% appearing once. Material: CD4+ or CD8+ T cells sorted from blood, obtained in a trial of the OX40 agonist ivuxolimab. These receptors were taken from an adult with an advanced solid tumor such as melanoma, head and neck, liver or kidney cancer.

The rearrangement uses TRBV7-5 and TRBJ1-2; the table names TRBD1, a call not compared with the DNA. TRBV7-5 is noted as a pseudogene. CDR3 length equals 17 residues. CDR3 residues: CASSLGKSRDSRHGYTF. CDR3 in DNA: TGTGCCAGCAGCTTGGGGAAAAGCCGGGACAGTCGGCATGGCTACACCTTC.

The chain recombines TRBV25-1 with TRBJ1-3; no reliable D call. V lost 4 bases, J lost 4 bases, and 17 bases lay in between. The CDR3 is 16 residues long. Germline CDR1 and CDR2: MGHDK and SYGVNS. The CDR3 DNA reads TGTGCCAGCAGTGGTAGGTGGGCCAGTGGAGGAAACACCATATATTTT. It codes for CASSGRWASGGNTIYF.

V gene TRBV2 combines with J gene TRBJ1-5; no clear D. The CDR3 runs 16 residues. V gave up 4 bases and J gave up 0 bases, with 13 bases separating them. Germline loops: CDR1 SNHLY, CDR2 FYNNEI. CDR3 in amino acids: CASSVYSPYSNQPQHF. The DNA of the CDR3 is TGTGCCAGCAGTGTCTACAGCCCTTATAGCAATCAGCCCCAGCATTTT.

J is TRBJ2-3 and V is TRBV7-3, with 7 positions matching TRBD2. The germline gives CDR1 SGHTA, CDR2 FQGTGA. The CDR3 contains 15 residues. J gave up 5 bases and V 3 bases, and 8 bases lay outside the gene matches. CDR3: CASSFSSGGGDTQYF. The CDR3 DNA is TGTGCCAGCAGCTTTTCTAGCGGAGGAGGAGATACGCAGTATTTT. The full variable domain, in which reference TRBV7-3 and TRBJ2-3 provide the parts outside the CDR3, is GAGVSQTPSNKVTEKGKYVELRCDPISGHTALYWYRQSLGQGPEFLIYFQGTGAADDSGLPNDRFFAVRPEGSVSTLKIQRTERGDSAVYLCASSFSSGGGDTQYFGPGTRLTVL.

This clone turned up a few times. This chain links TRBV9 with TRBJ1-2; D is possibly TRBD1 (6 bases). V was cut by 4 bases and J by 8 bases, with 15 bases left in between. CDR1 and CDR2 (germline): SGDLS, YYNGEE. This CDR3 is built from 13 residues. The CDR3 DNA follows: TGTGCCAGCAGCCCTGAGCCCAGGGGCGGCTACACCTTC. As protein: CASSPEPRGGYTF.

The chain has TRBV29-1 and TRBJ2-7, with D maybe TRBD2 (5 bases). CDR1 and CDR2 from the germline V gene are SQVTM and ANQGSEA. The CDR3 covers 13 residues. V lost 2 bases and J 0 bases, leaving 8 bases between the germline ends. DNA of the CDR3: TGCAGCGTTGAATGGGAGAACTCCTACGAGCAGTACTTC. The encoded protein is CSVEWENSYEQYF.

The chain employs TRBV4-2 and TRBJ1-4; D is unresolved. Trimming left V 2 bases short and J 0 bases short, with 16 bases between. CDR1 is LGHNA and CDR2 is YNFKEQ in the germline V gene. The CDR3 has 18 residues. The CDR3 loop is CASSQNRGRLATNEKLFF. The CDR3 nucleotides read TGTGCCAGCAGCCAAAACCGAGGACGGCTTGCAACTAATGAAAAACTGTTTTTT.

On this clone itself: The identical CDR3 is also encoded by other nucleotide sequences in the sample. This sequence joins TRBV29-1 and TRBJ2-5; 11 bases match TRBD2. V lost 3 bases to trimming and J lost 1 base; unmatched junction nucleotides: 13. The CDR3 spans 18 residues. CDR1 and CDR2 from the germline V gene are SQVTM and ANQGSEA. CDR3 sequence reads: CSVEGGLAAPSPQETQYF. DNA of the CDR3: TGCAGCGTTGAGGGGGGACTAGCGGCCCCGAGCCCCCAAGAGACCCAGTACTTC.

V is TRBV30 and J is TRBJ1-5; D uncertain. V was pared by 0 bases and J by 9 bases, with 12 bases between. CDR1 is GTSNPN, CDR2 SVGIG, per germline (reference sequence). This CDR3 is built from 13 residues. The CDR3 nucleotides are TGTGCCTGGAGTGTATTGGGCCCGGGGCCCCAGCATTTT. Its protein product is CAWSVLGPGPQHF. The whole variable domain, filled in from reference TRBV30 and TRBJ1-5, reads SQTIHQWPATLVQPVGSPLSLECTVEGTSNPNLYWYRQAAGRGLQLLFYSVGIGQISSEVPQNLSASRPQDRQFILSSKKLLLSDSGFYLCAWSVLGPGPQHFGDGTRLSIL.

J is TRBJ2-3 and V is TRBV5-6; D might be TRBD2 (5 bases). CDR3 length: 15 amino acids. V shed 2 bases and J shed 4 bases, with 14 bases lying between them. Germline lookup yields CDR1 SGHDT and CDR2 YYEEEE. The CDR3 bases are TGTGCCAGCAGCTTCCCCACTAGTAGCCCAGATACGCAGTATTTT. As protein: CASSFPTSSPDTQYF.

V and J are TRBV5-1 and TRBJ1-2; D ambiguous. There are 15 residues in the CDR3. The germline V gene encodes CDR1 SGHRS and CDR2 YFSETQ. The ends were cut back, 7 bases at V and 2 bases at J, with 18 bases in the middle. Here the CDR3 reads CASCREFAQNYGYTF. The CDR3 region has the DNA TGCGCCAGCTGTCGGGAGTTCGCCCAAAACTATGGCTACACCTTC. The full variable domain, completed using reference TRBV5-1 and TRBJ1-2, is KAGVTQTPRYLIKTRGQQVTLSCSPISGHRSVSWYQQTPGQGLQFLFEYFSETQRNKGNFPGRFSGRQFSNSRSEMNVSTLELGDSALYLCASCREFAQNYGYTFGSGTRLTVV.

The V gene is TRBV7-2, the J gene TRBJ1-1; D is perhaps TRBD1 (5 bases). The V and J ends lost 5 bases and 5 bases respectively, with 12 bases between them. Germline-derived CDR1 and CDR2 are SGHTA and FQGNSA. This CDR3 has 13 amino acids. CDR3 DNA sequence: TGTGCCAGCAGCAGCGTCTCAGGGACTGAAGCTTTCTTT. Its translation is CASSSVSGTEAFF.

V and J are TRBV9 and TRBJ2-3; TRBD1 or TRBD2 may be the D gene (5 bases each). Per the germline V gene, CDR1 is SGDLS and CDR2 is YYNGEE. The length of the CDR3 is 14 residues. V was pared by 7 bases and J by 2 bases, with 14 bases between. The CDR3 nucleotides read TGTGCCAGCGGGACCAGCGGATACACAGATACGCAGTATTTT. It codes for CASGTSGYTDTQYF.

The chain couples TRBV27 to TRBJ2-7; 10 positions match TRBD2. The germline gives CDR1 MNHEY, CDR2 SMNVEV (reference sequence). V lost 5 bases, J lost 13 bases, and 17 bases stayed unmatched. The length of the CDR3 is 15 residues. The CDR3 here is CASSPSGVFSGRTYF. Written as DNA, the CDR3 is TGTGCCAGCAGTCCCTCCGGCGTGTTTAGCGGGAGGACTTACTTC.

This clone was observed a single time. The chain uses TRBV4-2 and TRBJ2-5; D is unclear. The J call may be faulty, since TRBJ2-7 better matches the DNA end. The CDR3 is 14 residues long. The germline V gene encodes CDR1 LGHNA and CDR2 YNFKEQ. The CDR3 DNA reads TGTGCCAGCAGCCAAGATCAGGTTGCCTACGAGCAGTACTTC. This sequence encodes CASSQDQVAYEQYF.

V and J are TRBV7-8 and TRBJ1-1; 8 bases are a match to TRBD1. The germline gives CDR1 SGHVS, CDR2 FQNEAQ. This CDR3 is 14 amino acids long. Trimming took 4 bases from V and 2 from J; bases not matched to a gene: 3. The CDR3 reads CASSSDRVNTEAFF. In DNA form, the CDR3 reads TGTGCCAGCAGCTCGGACAGGGTCAACACTGAAGCTTTCTTT.

J is TRBJ1-2 and V is TRBV28; 9 bases map to TRBD1. Germline trimming cut 8 bases from V and 5 bases from J; bases unmatched to any gene: 3. Germline CDR1 and CDR2: MDHEN and SYDVKM. The length of the CDR3 is 12 residues. The CDR3: CASRTGAYGYTF. The CDR3 DNA follows: TGTGCCAGCCGGACAGGGGCATATGGCTACACCTTC.

The chain uses TRBV5-1 and TRBJ2-1, with D perhaps assigned TRBD1 or TRBD2 (5 bases each). This CDR3 has 14 residues. V lost 1 base to trimming and J lost 9 bases, with 14 bases between them. Germline CDR1 is SGHRS and CDR2 is YFSETQ. In DNA, the CDR3 is TGCGCCAGCAGCTTGATGGGGCGGGTGATTGAGCAGTTCTTC. Translation: CASSLMGRVIEQFF.

J is TRBJ2-1 and V is TRBV7-6; 7 bases match TRBD1. Losses at the gene ends were 5 bases for V and 0 bases for J; bases not matched to a gene: 7. This CDR3 spans 16 amino acids. Germline V CDR1 and CDR2: SGHVS, FNYEAQ. In nucleotides, the CDR3 is TGTGCCAGCAGCCACCCGACAGGGAGCTCCTACAATGAGCAGTTCTTC. Amino acids: CASSHPTGSSYNEQFF.

The rearrangement uses TRBV28 and TRBJ2-1, with D perhaps matching TRBD2 (6 bases). Germline V lookup: CDR1 MDHEN, CDR2 SYDVKM. This CDR3 has 13 residues. The V gene lost 8 bases and the J gene lost 7 bases, with 15 bases spanning the gap. Here the CDR3 reads CASAREEWNEQFF. The CDR3 DNA follows: TGTGCCAGCGCGCGGGAAGAATGGAATGAGCAGTTCTTC.

This clone was seen a single time. V and J are TRBV11-2 and TRBJ1-3; maybe TRBD1 (5 bases). The V end was cut by 5 bases, the J end by 0 bases, with 14 bases between. From germline, CDR1 is SGHAT and CDR2 FQNNGV. The CDR3 runs 16 residues. In DNA, the CDR3 is TGTGCCAGCAGCGTGGGACCGAGTAGCTCTGGAAACACCATATATTTT. This encodes CASSVGPSSSGNTIYF. Full variable domain (rest looked up from reference TRBV11-2 and TRBJ1-3): EAGVAQSPRYKIIEKRQSVAFWCNPISGHATLYWYQQILGQGPKLLIQFQNNGVVDDSQLPKDRFSAERLKGVDSTLKIQPAKLEDSAVYLCASSVGPSSSGNTIYFGEGSWLTVV.

The J gene is TRBJ2-7, the V gene TRBV11-2; a possible D gene is TRBD1 (6 bases). The V and J ends lost 5 bases and 5 bases respectively, with 13 bases between them. Germline V gives CDR1 SGHAT, CDR2 FQNNGV. This CDR3 comprises 13 residues. CDR3 in DNA: TGTGCCAGCAGCGCGGACAGAAGCGACGAGCAGTACTTC. Its protein product is CASSADRSDEQYF.

The chain employs TRBV11-3 and TRBJ2-5; D is unclear. With 3 bases removed from V and 5 bases from J, the gap between germline ends came to 13 bases. Germline CDR1 is SGHNT and CDR2 is YENEEA. This CDR3 comprises 14 residues. The chain's CDR3 is CASSLGRSGETQYF. DNA for the CDR3: TGTGCCAGCAGCTTGGGTAGGAGTGGGGAGACCCAGTACTTC.

CDR3 in DNA: TGTGCCACCCGGGACAGGGGGGCCCTATTCGAGTACTTC. The encoded protein is CATRDRGALFEYF. The chain joins TRBV19 to TRBJ2-7, with 11 bases matching TRBD1. Germline V lookup: CDR1 LNHDA, CDR2 SQIVND (reference sequence). The length of the CDR3 is 13 residues. Trimming removed 10 bases from V and 11 bases from J; junction bases left unmatched: 13.

This clone was detected once. The V gene is TRBV4-3, the J gene TRBJ2-1; possible D gene TRBD2, 5 bases. V shed 0 bases and J shed 8 bases, with 17 bases lying between them. Germline assignment: CDR1 LGHNA and CDR2 YSLEER. The CDR3 has 16 residues. The chain's CDR3 is CASSQELARVNDEQFF. DNA of the CDR3: TGCGCCAGCAGCCAAGAGCTAGCTCGGGTCAACGATGAGCAGTTCTTC.

The chain joins TRBV4-3 to TRBJ2-1; D not certain. The V gene lost 1 base and the J gene lost 6 bases, with 13 bases spanning the gap. CDR3 length equals 15 residues. Germline V gene data show CDR1 as LGHNA and CDR2 as YSLEER. The CDR3 DNA sequence: TGCGCCAGCAGCCAAGTGCGTGGGATCGGCAATGAGCAGTTCTTC. It specifies CASSQVRGIGNEQFF.

The chain couples TRBV4-3 to TRBJ2-7; tentative D call: TRBD2 (5 bases). The germline gives CDR1 LGHNA, CDR2 YSLEER. The CDR3 spans 17 residues. Between the trimmed V and J ends, which lost 0 bases and 1 base, there was a span of 16 bases. The CDR3 DNA follows: TGCGCCAGCAGCCAAGAGCTTAACGGCCCGGGGTCCTACGAGCAGTACTTC. The encoded protein is CASSQELNGPGSYEQYF.

The chain joins TRBV5-1 to TRBJ2-2; D unclear. The ends were cut back, 4 bases at V and 3 bases at J, with 7 bases in the middle. CDR1 is SGHRS and CDR2 is YFSETQ in the germline V gene. The CDR3 is 13 residues long. CDR3 DNA: TGCGCCAGCAGCAATCTTGACACCGGGGAGCTGTTTTTT. Protein: CASSNLDTGELFF. The full variable domain, rest sourced from reference TRBV5-1 and TRBJ2-2, is KAGVTQTPRYLIKTRGQQVTLSCSPISGHRSVSWYQQTPGQGLQFLFEYFSETQRNKGNFPGRFSGRQFSNSRSEMNVSTLELGDSALYLCASSNLDTGELFFGEGSRLTVL.

This clone was recorded a few times. The gene calls are TRBV19 and TRBJ2-3; 9 bases are shared with TRBD2. In germline, CDR1 is LNHDA, CDR2 SQIVND (reference sequence). The CDR3 is 15 amino acids. V lost 8 bases to trimming and J lost 7 bases; unmatched junction nucleotides: 13. The CDR3 coding sequence is TGTGCCAGTTCCCGCAATCCGCGGGAGGGCCATACGCAGTATTTT. It encodes CASSRNPREGHTQYF.

The gene calls are TRBV5-1 and TRBJ2-2, with D tentatively TRBD2 (5 bases). The CDR3 contains 14 residues. Trimming removed 4 bases at V and 3 bases at J, with 10 bases between. Germline-derived CDR1 and CDR2 are SGHRS and YFSETQ. The CDR3 DNA is TGCGCCAGCAGCCTTCCACTAGACACCGGGGAGCTGTTTTTT. Protein: CASSLPLDTGELFF.

This clone came up a few times. The chain employs TRBV30 and TRBJ1-1, with a weak D call TRBD1 (6 bases). With 0 bases removed from V and 1 base from J, the gap between germline ends came to 12 bases. The CDR3 is made up of 15 amino acids. In germline, CDR1 is GTSNPN, CDR2 SVGIG (reference sequence). CDR3 bases: TGTGCCTGGAGTGTCCGCTCAGGGGCGAACACTGAAGCTTTCTTT. As protein: CAWSVRSGANTEAFF.